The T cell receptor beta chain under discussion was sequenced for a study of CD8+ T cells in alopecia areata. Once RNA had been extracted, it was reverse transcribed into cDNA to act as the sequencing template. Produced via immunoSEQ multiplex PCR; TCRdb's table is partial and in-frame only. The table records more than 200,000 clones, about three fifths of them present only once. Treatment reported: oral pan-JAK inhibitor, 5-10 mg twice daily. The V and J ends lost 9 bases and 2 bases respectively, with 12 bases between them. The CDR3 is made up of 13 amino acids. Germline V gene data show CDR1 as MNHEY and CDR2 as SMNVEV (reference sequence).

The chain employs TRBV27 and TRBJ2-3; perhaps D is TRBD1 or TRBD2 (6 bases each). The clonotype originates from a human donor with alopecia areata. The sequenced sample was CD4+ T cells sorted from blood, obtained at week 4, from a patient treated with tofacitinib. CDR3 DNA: TGTGCCAGTCAAGGGGGGACCACAGATACGCAGTATTTT. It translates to CASQGGTTDTQYF.